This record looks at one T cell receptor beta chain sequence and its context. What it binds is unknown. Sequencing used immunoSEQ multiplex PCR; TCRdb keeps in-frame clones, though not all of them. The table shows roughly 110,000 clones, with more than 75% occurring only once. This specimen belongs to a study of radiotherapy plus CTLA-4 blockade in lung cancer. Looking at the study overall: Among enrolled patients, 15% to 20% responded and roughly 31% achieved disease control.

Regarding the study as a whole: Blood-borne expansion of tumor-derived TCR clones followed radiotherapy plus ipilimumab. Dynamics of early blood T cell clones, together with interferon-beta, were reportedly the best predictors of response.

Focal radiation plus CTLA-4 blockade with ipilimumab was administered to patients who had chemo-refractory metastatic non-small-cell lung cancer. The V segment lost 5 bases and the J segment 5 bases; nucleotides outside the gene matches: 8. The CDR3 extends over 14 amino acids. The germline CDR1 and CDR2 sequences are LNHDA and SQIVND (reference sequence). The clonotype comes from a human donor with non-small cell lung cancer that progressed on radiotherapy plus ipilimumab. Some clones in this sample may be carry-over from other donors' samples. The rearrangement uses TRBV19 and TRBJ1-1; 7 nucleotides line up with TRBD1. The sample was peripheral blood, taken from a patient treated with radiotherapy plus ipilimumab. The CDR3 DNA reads TGTGCCAGTAGTCTCAGGGGGAGTGGGACTGAAGCTTTCTTT. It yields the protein CASSLRGSGTEAFF.